The T cell receptor beta chain described here comes from a study of cytomegalovirus exposure and HLA in healthy donors. Findings of the study overall: Later on, an analysis tied 15,000 or so TCR beta sequences to HLA alleles at 0.05 false discovery rate.

Germline-derived CDR1 and CDR2 are SGDLS and YYNGEE. CDR3 length: 16 amino acids. Trimming cost V 0 bases and J 2 bases; bases outside gene matches: 4. As to this clone: No antigen is known for it.

The PCR was carried out with 60 Vbeta primers and 13 Jbeta primers. Using immunoSEQ multiplex PCR, the repertoire was profiled, and TCRdb retains in-frame clones only, with some absent. The repertoire has just over 65,000 clones, approximately 78% of them found once; the top ten carry 6.5%. Sequencing input: PBMCs. J is TRBJ2-5 and V is TRBV9, with TRBD2 matching 10 bases. The TCR originated in a human donor in good health. CDR3 in DNA: TGTGCCAGCAGCGTAGGCGGTAGCGGGGGGCAAGAGACCCAGTACTTC. Translated, it gives CASSVGGSGGQETQYF. Full variable domain (rest looked up from reference TRBV9 and TRBJ2-5): DSGVTQTPKHLITATGQRVTLRCSPRSGDLSVYWYQQSLDQGLQFLIQYYNGEERAKGNILERFSAQQFPDLHSELNLSSLELGDSALYFCASSVGGSGGQETQYFGPGTRLLVL.